The clone carrying this T cell receptor beta chain appeared a few times. As yet, its antigen is unknown. These data are taken from a study of OX40 agonist ivuxolimab in advanced cancers. About the research overall: A diagnosis of hepatocellular carcinoma, melanoma, renal cell or head and neck cancer was present in dose-escalation patients. Regarding the study as a whole: Clones of CD4+ and CD8+ blood T cells grew by week 6 at doses of 0.1 to 3.0 mg/kg.

The trim removed 3 bases at V and 3 bases at J, leaving 7 bases unmatched. The V gene's germline CDR1 is MGHRA and CDR2 YSYEKL. The CDR3 has 16 residues. Method: immunoSEQ multiplex PCR; TCRdb's copy keeps in-frame clones and lacks some. The sample consists of more than 45,000 clones, more than 70% of them appearing once. This chain uses TRBV4-1 with TRBJ2-7; 11 bases map to TRBD1. The source is an adult with an advanced solid tumor such as melanoma, head and neck, liver or kidney cancer. The sample in question was CD4+ or CD8+ T cells sorted from blood, obtained in a trial of the OX40 agonist ivuxolimab. The CDR3 is CASSHPSGTGGYEQYF. CDR3 in DNA: TGCGCCAGCAGCCATCCTTCCGGGACAGGGGGCTACGAGCAGTACTTC.